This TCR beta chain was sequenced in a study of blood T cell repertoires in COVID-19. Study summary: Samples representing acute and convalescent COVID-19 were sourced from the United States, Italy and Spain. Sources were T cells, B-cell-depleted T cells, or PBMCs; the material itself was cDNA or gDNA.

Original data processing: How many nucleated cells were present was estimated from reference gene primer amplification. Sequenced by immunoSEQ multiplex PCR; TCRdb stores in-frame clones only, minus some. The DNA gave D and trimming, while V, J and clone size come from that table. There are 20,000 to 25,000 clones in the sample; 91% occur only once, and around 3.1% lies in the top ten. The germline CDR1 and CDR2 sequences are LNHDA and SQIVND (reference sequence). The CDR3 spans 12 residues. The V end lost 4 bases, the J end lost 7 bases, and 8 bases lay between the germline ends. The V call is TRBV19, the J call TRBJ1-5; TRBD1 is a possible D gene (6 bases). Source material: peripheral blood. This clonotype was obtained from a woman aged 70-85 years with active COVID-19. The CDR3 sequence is CASSRRGQPQHF. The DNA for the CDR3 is TGTGCCAGTAGTAGAAGGGGGCAGCCCCAGCATTTT.